What follows are 2 T cell receptor beta chains derived from one specimen sequenced in a study of blood T cell repertoires in COVID-19. Profiling relied on immunoSEQ multiplex PCR, and the TCRdb table lists in-frame clones only, not all of them. The table has about 270,000 clones, approximately 88% seen once; the top ten hold about 1.5%. The specimen was peripheral blood. These receptors all come from a human donor with COVID-19, enrolled during active disease. The donor label of this sample is uncertain.

The chain recombines TRBV6-5 with TRBJ1-3; D remains ambiguous. Trimming left V 6 bases short and J 0 bases short, with 12 bases between. Germline CDR1 is MNHEY and CDR2 is SVGAGI. This CDR3 is 15 amino acids long. For the CDR3, the DNA is TGTGCCAGCAGGGCCCGATGGAGCTCTGGAAACACCATATATTTT. It specifies CASRARWSSGNTIYF.

The rearrangement links TRBV7-2 to TRBJ2-7; D not certain. The germline CDR1 and CDR2 sequences are SGHTA and FQGNSA. The germline V and J ends were trimmed by 1 base and 1 base, with 14 bases remaining between them. The CDR3 runs to 16 residues. The CDR3 DNA reads TGTGCCAGCAGCTTAGTGGTTAGCCGTGAATCCTACGAGCAGTACTTC. As protein: CASSLVVSRESYEQYF.